Below, 22 T cell receptor beta chains from the same sample are listed, as sequenced in a study of monozygotic twins with cystic fibrosis. Clones were read by immunoSEQ multiplex PCR, and TCRdb kept only the in-frame ones, dropping some. The data show about 21,000 clones, with about 89% seen just once and more than 1.5% held by the top ten. Material: blood. Receptor source: a girl aged 2-10 years with cystic fibrosis.

The J gene is TRBJ1-1, the V gene TRBV6-6; the D is unclear. Germline loops: CDR1 MNHNY, CDR2 SVGAGI (reference sequence). CDR3 length: 13 amino acids. V dropped 6 bases and J dropped 1 base, with 9 bases sitting between them. The CDR3 sequence is CASSPEGNTEAFF. The CDR3 nucleotides read TGTGCCAGCAGCCCGGAAGGGAACACTGAAGCTTTCTTT.

The chain carries TRBV7-9 and TRBJ1-3; D may be TRBD1 (5 bases). CDR1 and CDR2 from the germline V gene are SEHNR and FQNEAQ (reference sequence). The CDR3 covers 16 residues. Trimming left V 5 bases short and J 2 bases short, with 16 bases between. As DNA, the CDR3 is TGTGCCAGCAGCGTACTAATCAGGGTGGCTGGAAACACCATATATTTT. Translated: CASSVLIRVAGNTIYF.

The chain recombines TRBV7-2 with TRBJ2-1; D ambiguous. Germline CDR1 reads SGHTA; CDR2 reads FQGNSA. Between the trimmed V and J ends, which lost 2 bases and 0 bases, there was a span of 5 bases. CDR3 size: 14 residues. CDR3 loop: CASSLRVSYNEQFF. CDR3 bases: TGTGCCAGCAGCTTAAGGGTCTCCTACAATGAGCAGTTCTTC.

The chain is built from TRBV14 and TRBJ2-1, with 11 bases identical to TRBD1. After removal of 4 bases from V and 4 bases from J, the junction contained 6 bases not matched to a gene. Per the germline V gene, CDR1 is SGHDN and CDR2 is FVKESK. The CDR3 consists of 16 residues. The CDR3 bases are TGTGCCAGCAGCCCCCGGACAGGGGGCTTATACAATGAGCAGTTCTTC. It yields the protein CASSPRTGGLYNEQFF.

The rearrangement joins TRBV6-1 to TRBJ2-3; no definite D call. V lost 1 base, J lost 2 bases, and 10 bases lay in between. The germline V gene has CDR1 MNHNS and CDR2 SASEGT. There are 15 residues in the CDR3. CDR3 in amino acids: CASSEVRTLTDTQYF. CDR3 DNA sequence: TGTGCCAGCAGTGAAGTTAGAACACTCACAGATACGCAGTATTTT.

A single count supports this clone. This chain joins TRBV27 and TRBJ1-1, with D possibly matching TRBD1 (6 bases). Germline lookup yields CDR1 MNHEY and CDR2 SMNVEV (reference sequence). The CDR3 totals 14 residues. Trimming left V 3 bases short and J 4 bases short, with 12 bases between. For the CDR3, the DNA is TGTGCCAGCAGTTTCAAGGGGGTGGCCACTGAAGCTTTCTTT. It encodes CASSFKGVATEAFF.

The DNA of the CDR3 is TGTGCCAGCAGTTCGGGACTAGCGGGAGGGACCTCCTACAATGAGCAGTTCTTC. Its protein is CASSSGLAGGTSYNEQFF. The rearrangement uses TRBV27 and TRBJ2-1; 16 bases line up with TRBD2. Unmatched junction bases numbered 3, after V lost 4 bases and J lost 0 bases. The CDR3 has 18 residues. Germline V gene lookup returns CDR1 MNHEY and CDR2 SMNVEV (reference sequence).

The V and J genes are TRBV12-5 and TRBJ1-1, with D unresolved. The CDR3 totals 17 residues. CDR1 LGHNT and CDR2 FRNRAP come from the germline V gene. The V gene lost 0 bases and the J gene lost 5 bases, with 19 bases spanning the gap. CDR3 nucleotides: TGTGCTAGTGGTTTGGTACTAGGAAGGGCCCCGGGGACTGAAGCTTTCTTT. Its protein is CASGLVLGRAPGTEAFF.

J is TRBJ1-5 and V is TRBV7-2, with D perhaps matching TRBD1 (5 bases). Germline CDR1 is SGHTA and CDR2 is FQGNSA. The germline V and J ends were trimmed by 0 bases and 4 bases, with 10 bases remaining between them. The CDR3 totals 15 residues. Here the CDR3 DNA reads TGTGCCAGCAGCTTAGCGGGGCAGGCAAATCAGCCCCAGCATTTT. Translation gives CASSLAGQANQPQHF.

The V gene is TRBV29-1, the J gene TRBJ1-1, with 9 bases identical to TRBD1. CDR1 and CDR2 from the germline V gene are SQVTM and ANQGSEA. CDR3 size: 12 residues. With V trimmed by 7 bases and J by 5 bases, 5 bases remained unmatched. CDR3 protein: CSDRQGGTEAFF. The CDR3 DNA reads as TGCAGCGACCGACAGGGGGGTACTGAAGCTTTCTTT.

The chain couples TRBV5-8 to TRBJ2-1, with D perhaps matching TRBD1 or TRBD2 (5 bases each). V gave up 3 bases and J gave up 3 bases, with 10 bases separating them. Germline V CDR1 and CDR2: SGHTS, YDEGEE. The CDR3 spans 14 residues. The CDR3 here is CASSYRDVYNEQFF. DNA of the CDR3: TGTGCCAGCAGCTATAGGGACGTCTACAATGAGCAGTTCTTC.

This rearrangement joins TRBV15 to TRBJ2-1; D is unclear. This CDR3 contains 15 residues. Per germline, CDR1 LNHNV and CDR2 YYDKDF (reference sequence). V lost 3 bases to trimming and J lost 5 bases, with 14 bases between them. The CDR3 DNA is TGTGCCACCAGCAGCTGGGGAACGATCAACAATGAGCAGTTCTTC. It yields the protein CATSSWGTINNEQFF.

The DNA of the CDR3 is TGTGCCTGGAGTCCAGGGGCCAACGTGAACACCATATATTTT. Residues: CAWSPGANVNTIYF. The chain employs TRBV30 and TRBJ1-3; perhaps TRBD1 as D (6 bases). Trimming pared 2 bases from V and 7 bases from J, leaving 15 bases between. CDR1 GTSNPN and CDR2 SVGIG come from the germline V gene (reference sequence). The CDR3 sequence is 14 residues long.

V is TRBV6-1 and J is TRBJ1-6; D may be TRBD1 (6 bases). This CDR3 spans 14 amino acids. The germline CDR1 and CDR2 sequences are MNHNS and SASEGT. V was cut by 7 bases and J by 9 bases, with 16 bases left in between. CDR3 loop: CASNLGGMPSPLHF. The CDR3 bases are TGTGCCAGCAACTTAGGGGGAATGCCTTCACCCCTCCACTTT.

The rearrangement links TRBV18 to TRBJ1-1; TRBD1 matches 7 bases. Trimming removed 3 bases from V and 5 bases from J; junction bases left unmatched: 0. CDR1 is KGHSH, CDR2 LQKENI, per germline. The CDR3 has 12 residues. CDR3 residues: CASSPGQTEAFF. For the CDR3, the DNA is TGTGCCAGCTCACCGGGACAGACTGAAGCTTTCTTT.

This clone was found once. CDR3 DNA sequence: TGCGCCAGCGGAAGTTGGACTAGCGGGGGGGCCGGTGAGCAGTTCTTC. Protein sequence: CASGSWTSGGAGEQFF. The rearrangement uses TRBV10-1 and TRBJ2-1; 15 bases are a match to TRBD2. CDR1 is WNHNN, CDR2 SYGVQD, per germline (reference sequence). This CDR3 region has 16 residues. J gave up 9 bases and V 8 bases, and 11 bases lay outside the gene matches.

The chain has TRBV5-8 and TRBJ2-1; D gene uncertain. This CDR3 is 11 amino acids long. Germline V gene lookup returns CDR1 SGHTS and CDR2 YDEGEE. Trimming cost V 5 bases and J 9 bases, with 9 bases left between them. The CDR3 nucleotides read TGTGCCAGCAGTATCCGGATTGAGCAGTTCTTC. It translates to CASSIRIEQFF.

The gene calls are TRBV12-5 and TRBJ2-2; 7 bases match TRBD1. CDR1 and CDR2 from the germline V gene are LGHNT and FRNRAP. V shed 5 bases and J 1 base; nucleotides not matched to a gene: 10. The CDR3 runs 17 residues. The CDR3, as DNA: TGTGCTAGTGGTACCCTTCCACAGGGGAAGAACACCGGGGAGCTGTTTTTT. As protein: CASGTLPQGKNTGELFF.

The chain carries TRBV6-6 and TRBJ1-1; D gene ambiguous. The CDR3 contains 14 residues. CDR1 and CDR2 from the germline V gene are MNHNY and SVGAGI (reference sequence). Trimming took off 0 bases at V and 1 base at J, with 6 bases between the two ends. The CDR3 region has the DNA TGTGCCAGCAGTTACTCGAGAGAGAACACTGAAGCTTTCTTT. Translated, it gives CASSYSRENTEAFF.

The chain is built from TRBV7-9 and TRBJ2-2; D gene uncertain. CDR3 length equals 14 residues. The germline gives CDR1 SEHNR, CDR2 FQNEAQ (reference sequence). V was pared by 5 bases and J by 4 bases, with 11 bases between. The CDR3 coding sequence is TGTGCCAGCAGCCCCGACATAATCACCGGGGAGCTGTTTTTT. Translation: CASSPDIITGELFF. The entire variable domain, with the rest obtained from reference TRBV7-9 and TRBJ2-2, is as follows: DTGVSQNPRHKITKRGQNVTFRCDPISEHNRLYWYRQTLGQGPEFLTYFQNEAQLEKSRLLSDRFSAERPKGSFSTLEIQRTEQGDSAMYLCASSPDIITGELFFGEGSRLTVL.

The chain combines TRBV7-9 with TRBJ2-1, with D perhaps matching TRBD2 (5 bases). The CDR3 is 13 amino acids. Germline V CDR1 and CDR2: SEHNR, FQNEAQ (reference sequence). Between the trimmed V and J ends, which lost 3 bases and 7 bases, there was a span of 10 bases. CDR3 region: CASSLAGENEQFF. As DNA, the CDR3 is TGTGCCAGCAGCTTGGCCGGGGAGAATGAGCAGTTCTTC.

The chain links TRBV9 to TRBJ1-5, with D uncertain. Trimming removed 3 bases at V and 6 bases at J, with 16 bases between. CDR1 is SGDLS, CDR2 YYNGEE, per germline. The CDR3 contains 15 residues. The CDR3 spells CASSAGGSSGQPQHF. The CDR3, as DNA: TGTGCCAGCAGCGCCGGAGGAAGTTCTGGTCAGCCCCAGCATTTT. Full variable domain (missing parts from reference TRBV9 and TRBJ1-5): DSGVTQTPKHLITATGQRVTLRCSPRSGDLSVYWYQQSLDQGLQFLIQYYNGEERAKGNILERFSAQQFPDLHSELNLSSLELGDSALYFCASSAGGSSGQPQHFGDGTRLSIL.